This T cell receptor (beta chain) came from a study of T cell changes during pregnancy in multiple sclerosis. V gave up 7 bases and J gave up 9 bases; unmatched junction bases: 8. CDR1 SGDLS and CDR2 YYNGEE come from the germline V gene. The CDR3 runs 13 residues. Method: immunoSEQ multiplex PCR; TCRdb's copy keeps in-frame clones and lacks some. The sample records 70,000 to 85,000 clones, about 92% being singletons. This TCR was sampled from a female donor with multiple sclerosis, enrolled in a pregnancy study. This chain joins TRBV9 and TRBJ2-1, with TRBD2 matching 9 bases. The specimen comprised peripheral blood, sampled before pregnancy. The CDR3 bases are TGTGCCAGCGTGCGGGGGGGCCTCGGTGAGCAGTTCTTC. Translation gives CASVRGGLGEQFF.